This passage covers 4 T cell receptor beta chains from one sample sequenced in a study of blood T cell repertoires in COVID-19. The method was immunoSEQ multiplex PCR; TCRdb's version includes in-frame clones alone and lacks a portion of them. The profile shows roughly 250,000 clones, around 83% of them singletons. Sequencing used peripheral blood. The source of these receptors is a man aged 35 to 55 with active or convalescent COVID-19.

This chain connects TRBV7-9 to TRBJ1-1; D is perhaps TRBD1 (5 bases). The CDR3 totals 12 residues. Germline CDR1 reads SEHNR; CDR2 reads FQNEAQ (reference sequence). V was trimmed by 8 bases and J by 6 bases, leaving 13 bases between them. The CDR3, as DNA: TGTGCCAGCTCGGGGGAATTCCCTGAAGCTTTCTTT. It specifies CASSGEFPEAFF. The whole variable domain, filled in from reference TRBV7-9 and TRBJ1-1, reads DTGVSQNPRHKITKRGQNVTFRCDPISEHNRLYWYRQTLGQGPEFLTYFQNEAQLEKSRLLSDRFSAERPKGSFSTLEIQRTEQGDSAMYLCASSGEFPEAFFGQGTRLTVV.

The chain carries TRBV24-1 and TRBJ2-3, with 7 positions matching TRBD1. The CDR3 consists of 14 residues. Unmatched junction bases numbered 7, after V lost 7 bases and J lost 4 bases. Per germline, CDR1 KGHDR and CDR2 SFDVKD. CDR3 sequence reads: CATRTNRGADTQYF. CDR3 nucleotide sequence: TGTGCCACCAGGACAAACAGGGGAGCAGATACGCAGTATTTT.

The table lists this clone with a count of one. The V gene is TRBV6-2 or TRBV6-3, the J gene TRBJ2-5, with D possibly TRBD1 on 6 matching bases. There are 14 residues in the CDR3. V was cut by 5 bases and J by 0 bases, with 10 bases left in between. Germline V gene sequence: CDR1 MNHEY, CDR2 SVGEGT. DNA for the CDR3: TGTGCCAGCAGTGGGGACAAAGACCAAGAGACCCAGTACTTC. It yields the protein CASSGDKDQETQYF.

The chain couples TRBV7-2 to TRBJ1-3, with D perhaps matching TRBD1 (5 bases). V lost 6 bases and J 3 bases, leaving 12 bases between the germline ends. CDR1 is SGHTA, CDR2 FQGNSA, per germline. CDR3 size: 14 residues. CDR3 amino acids: CASRRKGNGNTIYF. Written as DNA, the CDR3 is TGTGCCAGCAGACGAAAGGGGAATGGAAACACCATATATTTT. The whole variable domain, remainder taken from reference TRBV7-2 and TRBJ1-3, is GAGVSQSPSNKVTEKGKDVELRCDPISGHTALYWYRQSLGQGLEFLIYFQGNSAPDKSGLPSDRFSAERTGGSVSTLTIQRTQQEDSAVYLCASRRKGNGNTIYFGEGSWLTVV.